These 18 T cell receptor beta chains were all obtained from the same sample, sequenced in a study of response to subunit inactivated influenza vaccine. One entry per CDR3 protein, called by TCRdb with MiXCR from the RT-PCR reads. This repertoire shows 560,000 or so distinct CDR3 sequences, 6.5% to 8% found once; its top ten account for under 15%. This specimen was PBMCs from blood, taken roughly 24 months after vaccination. The source is a man aged 50 to 69 who received an inactivated influenza vaccine.

This clonotype was detected once. V is TRBV12-3 or TRBV12-4 and J is TRBJ1-6; D is undetermined. V lost 5 bases and J lost 10, with 15 bases in between. The CDR3 covers 14 residues. DNA of the CDR3: TGTGCCAGCAGTGGAGCGGGCTTTGAGTCACCCCTCCACTTT. Amino acids: CASSGAGFESPLHF.

The chain recombines TRBV9 with TRBJ2-2, with 8 bases that match TRBD1. The germline gives CDR1 SGDLS, CDR2 YYNGEE. Trimming removed 3 bases from V and 4 bases from J; junction bases left unmatched: 14. The CDR3 sequence is 18 residues long. CDR3 in amino acids: CASSGQGTRYRSTGELFF. Here the CDR3 DNA reads TGTGCCAGCAGCGGACAGGGGACCCGTTATCGGAGCACCGGGGAGCTGTTTTTT.

This clonotype came up many times. The chain employs TRBV5-1 and TRBJ2-1, with 9 bases fitting TRBD1. The germline V gene has CDR1 SGHRS and CDR2 YFSETQ. The CDR3 loop spans 13 amino acids. J was trimmed by 7 bases and V by 8 bases; bases with no gene match: 7. Written as DNA, the CDR3 is TGCGCCAGTATCGAGACAGGGGGGAATGAGCAGTTCTTC. This encodes CASIETGGNEQFF.

This clonotype was counted between two and nine times. The CDR3 region has the DNA TGTGCCAGCCTGGACGGACTAGCGGGTTACAATGAGCAGTTCTTC. Translation: CASLDGLAGYNEQFF. The chain combines TRBV12-3 or TRBV12-4 with TRBJ2-1, with 11 positions matching TRBD2. The junction had 7 bases not matched to a gene; V was cut back by 8 bases and J by 4 bases. The CDR3 runs 15 residues.

This clonotype has more than one count but fewer than ten. The V call is TRBV7-2, the J call TRBJ2-7; weak D call: TRBD2 (5 bases). CDR3 length equals 13 residues. V was trimmed by 5 bases and J by 4 bases, leaving 12 bases between them. CDR1 is SGHTA and CDR2 is FQGNSA in the germline V gene. CDR3 nucleotide sequence: TGTGCCAGCAGCCTCCGGGATCATTACGAGCAGTACTTC. It encodes CASSLRDHYEQYF.

This clonotype has more than one count but fewer than ten. The chain combines TRBV5-6 with TRBJ2-7; 8 nucleotides agree with TRBD1. Trimming took 4 bases from V and 2 from J; bases not matched to a gene: 5. This CDR3 spans 14 amino acids. Germline CDR1 SGHDT, CDR2 YYEEEE. Here the CDR3 reads CASSVVDRAYEQYF. Here the CDR3 DNA reads TGTGCCAGCAGCGTTGTGGACAGGGCCTACGAGCAGTACTTC.

The chain links TRBV14 to TRBJ2-5; 7 nucleotides align to TRBD1. The germline V gene encodes CDR1 SGHDN and CDR2 FVKESK. Trimming cost V 5 bases and J 1 base; bases outside gene matches: 10. The CDR3 covers 16 residues. The CDR3: CASSYDRGQVQETQYF. CDR3 sequence (DNA): TGTGCCAGCAGCTACGATCGTGGACAGGTCCAAGAGACCCAGTACTTC.

Only a few counts were recorded for this clonotype. The chain uses TRBV5-6 and TRBJ2-7; 8 positions match TRBD2. This CDR3 has 12 residues. Unmatched junction bases numbered 8, after V lost 4 bases and J lost 11 bases. CDR1 and CDR2 (germline): SGHDT, YYEEEE. CDR3 bases: TGTGCCAGCAGCAAAAGCGGGAGTATTAAGTACTTC. Protein: CASSKSGSIKYF. Supplemented by reference TRBV5-6 and TRBJ2-7, the full variable domain reads DAGVTQSPTHLIKTRGQQVTLRCSPKSGHDTVSWYQQALGQGPQFIFQYYEEEERQRGNFPDRFSGHQFPNYSSELNVNALLLGDSALYLCASSKSGSIKYFGPGTRLTVT.

This clonotype showed up many times. The rearrangement uses TRBV20-1 and TRBJ1-5, with TRBD1 identical over 8 bases. The trim removed 3 bases at V and 0 bases at J, leaving 7 bases unmatched. The germline V gene has CDR1 DFQATT and CDR2 SNEGSKA (reference sequence). There are 16 residues in the CDR3. DNA of the CDR3: TGCAGTGCTAGTGGACAGGGTTTATATAGCAATCAGCCCCAGCATTTT. This codes for CSASGQGLYSNQPQHF.

This clonotype was observed a few times. J is TRBJ2-3 and V is TRBV7-2; tentatively, D is TRBD1 or TRBD2 (6 bases each). V was shortened by 5 bases and J by 4 bases, with 13 bases between the two germline ends. The length of the CDR3 is 14 residues. The germline CDR1 and CDR2 sequences are SGHTA and FQGNSA. CDR3 loop: CASSPGGGSDTQYF. CDR3 nucleotides: TGTGCCAGCAGCCCCGGAGGGGGTTCAGATACGCAGTATTTT.

This clonotype appeared once. J is TRBJ1-1 and V is TRBV5-5, with D possibly matching TRBD1 (6 bases). The CDR3 is 15 residues long. The V gene lost 6 bases and the J gene lost 0 bases, with 15 bases spanning the gap. Germline CDR1 reads SGHKS; CDR2 reads YYEKEE (reference sequence). Written as DNA, the CDR3 is TGTGCCAGCACCACCGGGGGGGCCTTGAACACTGAAGCTTTCTTT. This codes for CASTTGGALNTEAFF.

In this sample, this clonotype turned up a few times. J is TRBJ2-7 and V is TRBV9, with a weak D call TRBD2 (5 bases). The CDR3 contains 15 residues. Per germline, CDR1 SGDLS and CDR2 YYNGEE. V gave up 0 bases and J gave up 0 bases, with 10 bases separating them. CDR3 in DNA: TGTGCCAGCAGCGTAGAGGACTTTCCCTCCTACGAGCAGTACTTC. As protein: CASSVEDFPSYEQYF.

The sample holds many counts of this clonotype. The chain joins TRBV5-6 to TRBJ2-7; D may be TRBD1 (6 bases). Germline V gene lookup returns CDR1 SGHDT and CDR2 YYEEEE. Deletions cut 2 bases from V and 6 bases from J, with 12 bases between. The CDR3 spans 13 residues. The CDR3 DNA sequence: TGTGCCAGCAGCTTTTCCGGACAGACCGAGCAGTACTTC. Residues: CASSFSGQTEQYF.

This clonotype was counted at least ten times. The chain uses TRBV24-1 and TRBJ2-1; no clear D. The CDR3 runs 11 residues. Trimming removed 9 bases from V and 3 bases from J, with 5 bases in between. Germline V gene data show CDR1 as KGHDR and CDR2 as SFDVKD. The DNA of the CDR3 is TGTGCCACCGGGAACTACAATGAGCAGTTCTTC. Translation: CATGNYNEQFF.

This clonotype was observed a single time. The CDR3 spells CASSLALSTGMETQYF. CDR3 bases: TGTGCCAGCAGCTTAGCGCTATCGACAGGGATGGAGACCCAGTACTTC. This sequence joins TRBV7-2 and TRBJ2-5; 7 bases are a match to TRBD1. The V segment lost 0 bases and the J segment 5 bases; nucleotides outside the gene matches: 9. CDR1 is SGHTA, CDR2 FQGNSA, per germline. This CDR3 spans 16 amino acids.

In this sample, this clonotype turned up a few times. The chain uses TRBV7-3 and TRBJ2-5; 7 nucleotides line up with TRBD1. The CDR3 extends over 15 amino acids. V trimming: 3 bases; J trimming: 5 bases; junction bases outside the gene matches: 9. From germline, CDR1 is SGHTA and CDR2 FQGTGA. CDR3 sequence: CASSFFDRAGETQYF. CDR3 bases: TGTGCCAGCAGCTTTTTTGACAGGGCCGGGGAGACCCAGTACTTC.

This clonotype was found a few times. V is TRBV15 and J is TRBJ2-3; D is uncertain. Germline assignment: CDR1 LNHNV and CDR2 YYDKDF (reference sequence). Trimming stripped 0 bases from V and 2 bases from J, with 15 bases between. This CDR3 has 17 residues. CDR3 sequence reads: CATSRDRITRATDTQYF. The DNA of the CDR3 is TGTGCCACCAGCAGAGATCGGATTACCAGAGCCACAGATACGCAGTATTTT. Full variable domain (rest looked up from reference TRBV15 and TRBJ2-3): DAMVIQNPRYQVTQFGKPVTLSCSQTLNHNVMYWYQQKSSQAPKLLFHYYDKDFNNEADTPDNFQSRRPNTSFCFLDIRSPGLGDTAMYLCATSRDRITRATDTQYFGPGTRLTVL.

This clonotype was seen a few times. CDR3 sequence: CSVMGQGTEAFF. The CDR3 nucleotides are TGCAGCGTCATGGGACAGGGCACTGAAGCTTTCTTT. The rearrangement joins TRBV29-1 to TRBJ1-1, with TRBD1 identical over 9 bases. The length of the CDR3 is 12 residues. Unmatched junction bases numbered 3, after V lost 6 bases and J lost 4 bases. Germline V gene lookup returns CDR1 SQVTM and CDR2 ANQGSEA.